This T cell receptor beta chain originates from a study of cytomegalovirus exposure and HLA in healthy donors. PCR amplification relied on 60 Vbeta primers (plus 13 Jbeta primers). Repertoires were generated with immunoSEQ multiplex PCR, while TCRdb's copy carries only in-frame clones and drops some. Here the sample spans around 120,000 clones, 79% being singletons. The CDR3 runs 17 residues. The germline gives CDR1 SNHLY, CDR2 FYNNEI. Trimming pared 2 bases from V and 1 base from J, leaving 14 bases between. This clone was seen only a few times. This sequence originates from a woman aged 40 to 50 in good health and CMV-seronegative. The chain is built from TRBV2 and TRBJ2-2; maybe TRBD1 (5 bases). Sequencing input: PBMCs. The DNA of the CDR3 is TGTGCCAGCAGTGAAATGGCAGGGTTCAGGAACACCGGGGAGCTGTTTTTT. Translated, it gives CASSEMAGFRNTGELFF.